This T cell receptor (beta chain) was sequenced in a study of monozygotic twins with inflammatory bowel disease. Eight reactions per sample, run separately, yielded cDNA. Each CDR3 protein gets one entry in TCRdb, which reprocessed the 5' RACE reads and gives no DNA. In all, the sample yields around 400,000 distinct CDR3 sequences. This CDR3 region has 11 residues. CDR1 and CDR2 (germline): SGHAT, FQNNGV. Study results and caveats: T cell subtypes were not distinguishable in this analysis.

Remarks on this clonotype: The antigen is undetermined.

The clonotype originates from a human donor with ulcerative colitis or Crohn's disease, or a healthy co-twin of an affected twin (not recorded which). Sequencing was performed on blood. The gene calls are TRBV11-2 and TRBJ2-7. The CDR3 protein is CASSIAYEQYF.